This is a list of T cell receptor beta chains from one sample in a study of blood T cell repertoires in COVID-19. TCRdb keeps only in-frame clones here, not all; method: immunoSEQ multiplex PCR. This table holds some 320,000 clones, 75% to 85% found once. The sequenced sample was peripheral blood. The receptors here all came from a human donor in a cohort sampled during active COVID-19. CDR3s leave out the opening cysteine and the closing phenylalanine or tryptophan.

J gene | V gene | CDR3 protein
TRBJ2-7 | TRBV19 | ASSIRGLSYEQY
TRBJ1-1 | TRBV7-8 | ASSLADRGTEAF
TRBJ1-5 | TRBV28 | ASSFLRLENQPQH
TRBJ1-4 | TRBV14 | ASSQPGQLLEKLF
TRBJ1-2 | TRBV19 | ASSIVWTMGHGDYGYT
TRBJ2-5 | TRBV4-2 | ASSQDSSNQETQY
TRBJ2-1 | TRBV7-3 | ASSRPPTVDRDEQF
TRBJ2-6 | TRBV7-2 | ASSKQGAANVLT
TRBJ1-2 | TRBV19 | ASSILAQGAFYGYT
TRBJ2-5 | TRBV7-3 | ASSFGGETQY
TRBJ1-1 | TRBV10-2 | ASSEDPIRAEAF
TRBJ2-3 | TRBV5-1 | ASSLGGTADTQY
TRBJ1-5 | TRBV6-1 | ASSEAAWAQPQH
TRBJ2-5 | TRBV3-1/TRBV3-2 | ASSLGQGRYGTQY
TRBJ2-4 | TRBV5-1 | ASSFGDLKNIQY
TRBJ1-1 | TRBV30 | AWSLFGVMANTEAF
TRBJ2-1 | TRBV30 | ACGWNEQF
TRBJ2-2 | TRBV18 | ASSEDRPNTGELF
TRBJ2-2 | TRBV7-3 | ASSFIGGELF
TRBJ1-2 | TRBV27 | ASRANRDTGSWGYGYT
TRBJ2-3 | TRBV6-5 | ASSYGTSGGTNTQY
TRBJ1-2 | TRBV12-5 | ASGPPKRSPNYGYT
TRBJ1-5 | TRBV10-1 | ASSADSLEQPQH
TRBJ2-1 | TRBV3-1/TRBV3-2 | ASSQKGTSGPRSYNEQF
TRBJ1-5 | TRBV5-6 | ASSRDRDQPQH
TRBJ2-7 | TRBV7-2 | ASSLGNRMGDEQY
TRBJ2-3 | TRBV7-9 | ASSHNRLLGAGDTQY
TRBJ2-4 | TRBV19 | ASRASNIQY
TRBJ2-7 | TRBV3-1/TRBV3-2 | ASSLGTANYEQY
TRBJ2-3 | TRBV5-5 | ASSLRQGPPTDTQY
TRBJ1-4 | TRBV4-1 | ASSQPGQTNEKLF
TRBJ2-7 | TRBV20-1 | SAKTQYEQY
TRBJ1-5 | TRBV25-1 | ASGQVPGQPQH
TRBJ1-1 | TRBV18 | ASSPQGQPNTEAF
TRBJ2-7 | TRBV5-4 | ASSLGGSGGTYEQY
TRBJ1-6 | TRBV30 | AWRTRGSYNSPLH
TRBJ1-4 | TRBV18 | ASSQGQPTNEKLF
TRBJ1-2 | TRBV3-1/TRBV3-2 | ASSQRGQGIDYGYT
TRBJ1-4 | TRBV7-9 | ASSLGTGSVKQEKLF
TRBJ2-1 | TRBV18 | ASSLTGDPSSYNEQF
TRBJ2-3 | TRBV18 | ASSPSLAGVIDTQY
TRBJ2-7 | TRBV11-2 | ASSLDPRDSNYEQY
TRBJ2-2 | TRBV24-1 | ATETGYTGELF
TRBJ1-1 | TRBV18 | ASSPPAGMNTEAF
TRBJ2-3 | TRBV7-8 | ASILASLAGAPDTQY
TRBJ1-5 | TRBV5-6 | ASSLGGQGGQPQH
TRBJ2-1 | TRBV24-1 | ATRDTGSHNEQF
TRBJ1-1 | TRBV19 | ASSERQGVDAF
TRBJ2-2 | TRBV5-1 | ASSATGDGGELF
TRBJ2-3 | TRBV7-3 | ASSLSGPSTDTQY
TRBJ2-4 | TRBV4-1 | ASSQGSGKNIQY
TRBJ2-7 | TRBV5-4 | ASSFVGVEQY
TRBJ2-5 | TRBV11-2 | ASSLAGTEETQY
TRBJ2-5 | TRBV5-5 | ASSFGGETQY
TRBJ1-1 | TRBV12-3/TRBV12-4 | ASSLAQDTAF
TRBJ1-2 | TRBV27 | ASSLAGDYGYT
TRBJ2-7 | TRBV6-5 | ASSYSWDKPTYEQY
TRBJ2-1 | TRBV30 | AWSGIEGAGNEQF
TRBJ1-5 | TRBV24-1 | ATKATGFNQPQH